This T cell receptor (beta chain) was recorded in a study of regulatory T cells in long-lasting Graves disease. Arm-PCR of CDR3 regions and iRepertoire HTBI primers were the basis on which TCR beta libraries were built. TCRdb ran MiXCR on the multiplex PCR reads and lists one entry per CDR3 protein. The data hold around 420,000 distinct CDR3 sequences, with 15% observed a single time. This CDR3 comprises 16 residues. Trimming pared 6 bases from V and 2 bases from J, leaving 20 bases between. Time point of the sample: newly diagnosed GD, antithyroid drugs for less than 3 months. PBMCs provided the RNA from which the TCR library was made. These data were likewise used in another study, on T cells in Graves' hyperthyroidism and ophthalmopathy.

The source material was peripheral blood mononuclear cells (PBMCs), sampled at new diagnosis, from a patient treated with antithyroid drugs. The TCR comes from a woman aged 40 to 50 with Graves disease. The chain is built from TRBV12-3 or TRBV12-4 and TRBJ2-7; perhaps TRBD2 as D (5 bases). This chain's CDR3 is CASSVNGRDRAYEQYF. The CDR3, as DNA: TGTGCCAGCAGCGTAAACGGTCGGGATCGGGCCTACGAGCAGTACTTC.